The entry below describes one T cell receptor (beta chain). Its antigen is not identified. This specimen comes from a study of T cell responses to AZD1222 COVID-19 vaccine. Overall study results and limits: Most donors were white British and more were female, and clonal diversity was possibly underestimated. Seropositive status at baseline applied to only five or six AZD1222 recipients.

TCRdb's copy holds only in-frame clones and misses some; the assay was immunoSEQ multiplex PCR. Among around 140,000 clones listed, more than 80% were seen once. Here the sequenced sample was peripheral blood, taken 28 days after the second dose of the MenACWY control vaccine. This receptor was obtained from an adult who received the MenACWY meningococcal vaccine as a control.

The chain's CDR3 is CASSSFTEAFF. CDR3 coding DNA: TGTGCCAGCAGTTCATTTACTGAAGCTTTCTTT. The chain recombines TRBV6-2 or TRBV6-3 with TRBJ1-1; D unclear. Trimming left V 4 bases short and J 5 bases short, with 5 bases between. The CDR3 length is 11 residues. The germline gives CDR1 MNHEY, CDR2 SVGEGT.